The 9 T cell receptor beta chains given below trace back to one sample, sequenced in a study of T cell responses to AZD1222 COVID-19 vaccine (dated by TCRdb to about 2021). What this sample's time point label stands for: baseline before first vaccination. Library generation was performed with the immunoSEQ multiplex PCR assay. TCRdb carries this immuneACCESS record with in-frame sequences only. Its versions omit some clonotypes, under half of them owing to an unresolved V gene in the studies checked, with the rest unexplained. The sample profile shows roughly 120,000 clones; about 82% of them were found once. More than 10% of the sample comes from the top ten. Sequences were derived from peripheral blood, sampled on day 0 of AZD1222 vaccination. The receptors shown here come from an adult in good health.

The rearrangement joins TRBV6-2 or TRBV6-3 to TRBJ1-5, with TRBD1 matching over 8 bases. With V trimmed by 6 bases and J by 5 bases, 9 bases remained unmatched. Germline V gene data show CDR1 as MNHEY and CDR2 as SVGEGT. CDR3 size: 15 residues. CDR3: CASSNQGAGYQPQHF. The CDR3 DNA reads TGTGCCAGCAGCAACCAGGGGGCCGGGTATCAGCCCCAGCATTTT.

The gene calls are TRBV7-9 and TRBJ2-7; 9 nucleotides agree with TRBD1. CDR1 is SEHNR, CDR2 FQNEAQ, per germline (reference sequence). The V and J ends lost 2 bases and 5 bases, in that order; junction bases with no gene match: 7. The CDR3 loop spans 15 amino acids. This chain's CDR3 is CASSLRGTGGDEQYF. The DNA of the CDR3 is TGTGCCAGCAGCTTAAGGGGAACAGGGGGCGACGAGCAGTACTTC.

V and J are TRBV27 and TRBJ1-4; 9 bases align to TRBD1. Unmatched junction bases numbered 2, after V lost 6 bases and J lost 0 bases. Germline V gene sequence: CDR1 MNHEY, CDR2 SMNVEV (reference sequence). The CDR3 is made up of 15 amino acids. This CDR3 reads CASSRQGATNEKLFF. The CDR3, as DNA: TGTGCCAGCAGCCGACAGGGGGCAACTAATGAAAAACTGTTTTTT.

This chain connects TRBV7-3 to TRBJ2-3; 7 bases map to TRBD2. Germline-derived CDR1 and CDR2 are SGHTA and FQGTGA. The CDR3 length is 14 residues. Germline trimming cut 3 bases from V and 0 bases from J; bases unmatched to any gene: 0. The CDR3 loop reads CASSFGGSTDTQYF. The CDR3 DNA follows: TGTGCCAGCAGCTTCGGGGGGAGCACAGATACGCAGTATTTT. The full variable domain, completed using reference TRBV7-3 and TRBJ2-3, is GAGVSQTPSNKVTEKGKYVELRCDPISGHTALYWYRQSLGQGPEFLIYFQGTGAADDSGLPNDRFFAVRPEGSVSTLKIQRTERGDSAVYLCASSFGGSTDTQYFGPGTRLTVL.

In nucleotides, the CDR3 is TGTGCCAGCACCGCCTACAGGGAGTGGAGCAATCAGCCCCAGCATTTT. Amino acid sequence: CASTAYREWSNQPQHF. V is TRBV28 and J is TRBJ1-5; TRBD1 is a possible D gene (6 bases). V shed 7 bases and J shed 1 base, with 17 bases lying between them. This CDR3 is built from 16 residues. Germline-derived CDR1 and CDR2 are MDHEN and SYDVKM.

The chain links TRBV2 to TRBJ1-2; D is undetermined. Germline V CDR1 and CDR2: SNHLY, FYNNEI. The CDR3 spans 11 residues. V was trimmed by 6 bases and J by 8 bases, leaving 10 bases between them. The CDR3 DNA sequence: TGTGCCAGCAGGGAGAATGGAGGCTACACCTTC. This codes for CASRENGGYTF.

This clone came up once. The genes are TRBV9 and TRBJ1-6, with a weak D call TRBD1 (6 bases). The CDR3 has 13 amino acids. Trimming removed 3 bases from V and 10 bases from J, with 11 bases in between. Looked up from germline, CDR1 is SGDLS and CDR2 is YYNGEE. The CDR3 DNA reads TGTGCCAGCAGCGCCGGCGGGGGCTCACCCCTCCACTTT. It specifies CASSAGGGSPLHF. The entire variable domain, with the rest obtained from reference TRBV9 and TRBJ1-6, is as follows: DSGVTQTPKHLITATGQRVTLRCSPRSGDLSVYWYQQSLDQGLQFLIQYYNGEERAKGNILERFSAQQFPDLHSELNLSSLELGDSALYFCASSAGGGSPLHFGNGTRLTVT.

The chain joins TRBV5-6 to TRBJ2-5; 9 bases align to TRBD2. The CDR3 length is 15 residues. In germline, CDR1 is SGHDT, CDR2 YYEEEE. The V and J ends lost 4 bases and 5 bases, in that order; junction bases with no gene match: 9. In DNA form, the CDR3 reads TGTGCCAGCAGCCCGACGCGGGGGGGCCCCGAGACCCAGTACTTC. Encoded protein: CASSPTRGGPETQYF.

The V gene is TRBV7-2, the J gene TRBJ1-3; tentative D call: TRBD1 (5 bases). The CDR3 is 16 residues long. V was cut by 5 bases and J by 3 bases, with 17 bases left in between. Germline V lookup: CDR1 SGHTA, CDR2 FQGNSA. CDR3 amino acids: CASSENGGARGNTIYF. CDR3 DNA sequence: TGTGCCAGCAGCGAGAACGGAGGGGCTCGTGGAAACACCATATATTTT. The whole variable domain, filled in from reference TRBV7-2 and TRBJ1-3, reads GAGVSQSPSNKVTEKGKDVELRCDPISGHTALYWYRQSLGQGLEFLIYFQGNSAPDKSGLPSDRFSAERTGGSVSTLTIQRTQQEDSAVYLCASSENGGARGNTIYFGEGSWLTVV.